Described below is a single T cell receptor (beta chain) sequence and its context. As yet, its antigen is unknown. The entry originates in a study of T cell responses to AZD1222 COVID-19 vaccine. General study findings and limits: With dominance at 160-218 and 743-854, vaccine-associated CD4 TCRs spanned spike. Among those given AZD1222, only 6 or 7 were seropositive at baseline. Compared with day 0, the breadth and depth of the Spike-specific TCR repertoire rose significantly after two doses of AZD1222. There were mostly white British donors and more females than males, and clonal diversity was possibly underestimated.

The V and J ends lost 5 bases and 3 bases respectively, with 13 bases between them. Per germline, CDR1 SGHTA and CDR2 FQGNSA. This CDR3 spans 14 amino acids. This table comes from immunoSEQ multiplex PCR, and its TCRdb copy is limited to in-frame clones, with some not included. The sample comprises some 200,000 clones, about 92% of which are singletons, and 0.9% to 1.1% rests with the top ten. This clonotype was sampled from an adult in good health. Sequencing used peripheral blood, obtained on day 0 of MenACWY control vaccination. This chain joins TRBV7-2 and TRBJ1-2; D gene unclear. CDR3 sequence: CASSVPGVHYGYTF. CDR3 coding DNA: TGTGCCAGCAGCGTACCCGGTGTGCACTATGGCTACACCTTC.